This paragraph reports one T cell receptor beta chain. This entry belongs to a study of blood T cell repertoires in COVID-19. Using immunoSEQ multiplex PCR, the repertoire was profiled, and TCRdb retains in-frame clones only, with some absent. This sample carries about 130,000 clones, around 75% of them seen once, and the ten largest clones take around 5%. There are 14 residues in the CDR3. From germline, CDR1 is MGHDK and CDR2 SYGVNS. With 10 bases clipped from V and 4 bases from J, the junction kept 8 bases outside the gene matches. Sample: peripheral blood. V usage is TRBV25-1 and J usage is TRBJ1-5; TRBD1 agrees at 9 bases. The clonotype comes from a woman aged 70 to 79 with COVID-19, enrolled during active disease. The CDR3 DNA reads TGTGCCACCCCGGGACAGGGTGAGAATCAGCCCCAGCATTTT. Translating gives CATPGQGENQPQHF.